A selection of T cell receptor beta chains follows, all from one sample in a study of cytomegalovirus exposure and HLA in healthy donors. Some clones are missing from TCRdb's copy, which holds only in-frame ones; the method was immunoSEQ multiplex PCR. The sample contains 100,000 to 150,000 clones, approximately 71% of which appear only once. Sequenced material: PBMCs. The receptors were gathered from a woman aged 45 to 65 in good health and CMV-seronegative. The CDR3 runs from the conserved cysteine through the conserved F or W. The order of the fields is V gene, J gene, D gene, clone size, CDR3 DNA, CDR3 protein. A D gene is named only where the DNA matches it firmly. Size tells how often a clone was seen (once, few, many) or the class of an expanded clone, and some rows leave it out.

>TRBV7-8|TRBJ2-3|NA|NA
TGTGCCAGCAGCTTTTTCGCGCGCGGCGAGCGGAGGACAGATACGCAGTATTTT
CASSFFARGERRTDTQYF
>TRBV28|TRBJ2-7|TRBD2|NA
TGTGCCAGCAGTTCCCACGGGGCGGGAGACTACGAGCAGTACTTC
CASSSHGAGDYEQYF
>TRBV7-9|TRBJ1-5|NA|NA
TGTGCCAGCGCCCGTAAGGGGGAAATGGAGCCCCAGCATTTT
CASARKGEMEPQHF
>TRBV7-9|TRBJ1-6|NA|few
TGTGCCAGCGCACAGAATAATTCACCCCTCCACTTT
CASAQNNSPLHF
>TRBV4-1|TRBJ1-6|TRBD1|NA
TGCGCCAGCTCCCAGGGGGGTAATTCACCCCTCCACTTT
CASSQGGNSPLHF
>TRBV6-6|TRBJ1-1|NA|NA
TGTGCCAGCAGTTACCCCAGGACAGAGATGAACACTGAAGCTTTCTTT
CASSYPRTEMNTEAFF
>TRBV28|TRBJ2-1|TRBD2|NA
TGTGCCAGCAGTTCTAGCGGGAGGGCCTTTCTGTTGTCCTACAATGAGCAGTTCTTC
CASSSSGRAFLLSYNEQFF
>TRBV27|TRBJ2-2|NA|NA
TGTGCCAGCAGTTTATCTGGGAGTCCCGGGGAGCTGTTTTTT
CASSLSGSPGELFF
>TRBV30|TRBJ1-6|TRBD1|NA
TGTGCCTGTTTACAGGGGGCGGACATTTATTCACCCCTCCACTTT
CACLQGADIYSPLHF
>TRBV4-2|TRBJ2-7|TRBD2|few
TGTGCCAGCAGCCAAGAGGGACTAGCGGGAGGGTACGAGCAGTACTTC
CASSQEGLAGGYEQYF
>TRBV6-6|TRBJ2-7|TRBD1|NA
TGTGCCAGCACCCGGGACAGGGGAGCCGAGCAGTACTTC
CASTRDRGAEQYF
>TRBV30|TRBJ1-4|NA|NA
TGTGCCTGGGGAGGCCCCCCGGCGTTTTTT
CAWGGPPAFF
>TRBV10-3|TRBJ1-2|NA|NA
TGTGCCATCAGTGAGGATTACTCTAACTATGGCTACACCTTC
CAISEDYSNYGYTF
>TRBV5-1|TRBJ2-3|TRBD2|NA
TGCGCCAGCACCACTAGCGGGATGTCAGATACGCAGTATTTT
CASTTSGMSDTQYF
>TRBV4-3|TRBJ2-1|TRBD2|NA
TGCGCCAGCAGCCAAGCCCCCAGTATAGCGGGAGATGACTACAATGAGCAGTTCTTC
CASSQAPSIAGDDYNEQFF
>TRBV7-9|TRBJ1-1|NA|NA
TGTGCCAGCACCCCTACTGGCCATGCGGTCAACACTGAAGCTTTCTTT
CASTPTGHAVNTEAFF
>TRBV13|TRBJ2-2|NA|NA
TGTGCCAGCAGCCTAATTACCGGGGAGCTGTTTTTT
CASSLITGELFF
>TRBV4-3|TRBJ2-1|NA|NA
TGCGCCAGCAGCCAAGAAGGGAGAGGTGAGCAGTTCTTC
CASSQEGRGEQFF
>TRBV28|TRBJ1-2|TRBD1|NA
TGTGCCAGCAGGGAAACAGGGGGGGGTGGCTACACCTTC
CASRETGGGGYTF
>TRBV4-2|TRBJ1-4|NA|few
TGTGCCAGCAGCCAAGATCTCAGTGCAACTAATGAAAAACTGTTTTTT
CASSQDLSATNEKLFF
>TRBV5-5|TRBJ2-7|TRBD1|NA
TGTGCCAGCAGCTTGGCCGGACAGGGGGGCGAAGAGCAGTACTTC
CASSLAGQGGEEQYF
>TRBV6-5|TRBJ2-7|TRBD1|NA
TGTGCCAGCAGTTACCGGACAGGGGGCAACTACGAGCAGTACTTC
CASSYRTGGNYEQYF
>TRBV5-1|TRBJ2-1|NA|NA
TGCGCCAGCACCGGTCGGAGCAATGAGCAGTTCTTC
CASTGRSNEQFF
>TRBV7-2|TRBJ1-1|NA|NA
TGTGCCAGCAGCCTTATCCAGACTGAAGCTTTCTTT
CASSLIQTEAFF
>TRBV19|TRBJ2-1|TRBD2|once
TGTGCCAGTAGCCAACCGGGACTAGCGCCGATTGAGCAGTTCTTC
CASSQPGLAPIEQFF
>TRBV27|TRBJ2-4|TRBD2|NA
TGTGCCAGCAGCACCCCCTGGCGGGGGAGAGGTTCCAACATTCAGTACTTC
CASSTPWRGRGSNIQYF
>TRBV29-1|TRBJ2-1|TRBD1|NA
TGCAGCGTTGCAGGGGCAGGGGGAAGCAAACCCACGTACAATGAGCAGTTCTTC
CSVAGAGGSKPTYNEQFF
>TRBV11-1|TRBJ2-1|TRBD2|few
TGTGCCAGCAGCTTAGTTGGCGGGAGCGAGTGGACCTACAATGAGCAGTTCTTC
CASSLVGGSEWTYNEQFF
>TRBV11-2|TRBJ2-4|NA|NA
TGTGCCAGCAGCCTTGTACGGGGAAACATTCAGTACTTC
CASSLVRGNIQYF
>TRBV27|TRBJ2-3|TRBD2|NA
TGTGCCAGCAGTTCTAGCGGAGCCACAGATACGCAGTATTTT
CASSSSGATDTQYF
>TRBV5-4|TRBJ1-5|NA|NA
TGTGCCAGCAGCGACGCGGGGGCCGGGCAGCCCCAGCATTTT
CASSDAGAGQPQHF
>TRBV9|TRBJ2-1|NA|NA
TGTGCCAGCAGCGTACGTGGACAGGGAGGGGATGAGCAGTTCTTC
CASSVRGQGGDEQFF
>TRBV9|TRBJ2-3|TRBD1|NA
TGTGCCAGCAGCGCCCAGGGGGCGGTTATCACAGATACGCAGTATTTT
CASSAQGAVITDTQYF
>TRBV11-2|TRBJ2-7|NA|NA
TGTGCCAGCAGCCACACTGGGACTCTCTACGAGCAGTACTTC
CASSHTGTLYEQYF
>TRBV5-1|TRBJ2-7|TRBD2|once
TGCGCCAGCAGCCCGGGGACTAGTTTGGGCGAGCAGTACTTC
CASSPGTSLGEQYF
>TRBV7-9|TRBJ1-2|TRBD1|NA
TGTTCCAGCAGCTTCACGACAGGGGGCTATGGCTACACCTTC
CSSSFTTGGYGYTF
>TRBV6-5|TRBJ1-2|NA|NA
TGTGCCAGCAGCCGACGGGGTGGCTACACCTTC
CASSRRGGYTF
>TRBV28|TRBJ2-2|TRBD1|NA
TGTGCCAGCAGTCGAGAGGGGGCTGTCGGGGAGCTGTTTTTT
CASSREGAVGELFF
>TRBV29-1|TRBJ2-2|TRBD2|once
TGCAGCGCTGAACTAGCGGGGGGCACCGGGGAGCTGTTTTTT
CSAELAGGTGELFF
>TRBV7-9|TRBJ1-3|NA|NA
TGTGCCAGCAGCGACCCAGGGACACCTTCTGGAAACACCATATATTTT
CASSDPGTPSGNTIYF
>TRBV28|TRBJ1-4|NA|few
TGTGCCAGCAGACTGACACAGGCTAATGAAAAACTGTTTTTT
CASRLTQANEKLFF
>TRBV28|TRBJ1-1|NA|NA
TGTGCCAGCAGACCCACAGGGAACACTGAAGCTTTCTTT
CASRPTGNTEAFF
>TRBV18|TRBJ2-3|TRBD2|NA
TGTGCCAGCTCACCCGCTAGCGGGAGTTCAAATACGCAGTATTTT
CASSPASGSSNTQYF
>TRBV5-1|TRBJ2-3|NA|NA
TGCGCCAGCAGCTTAGGCACGACTAGCACAGATACGCAGTATTTT
CASSLGTTSTDTQYF
>TRBV12-2|TRBJ2-2|NA|NA
TGTGCAAGTCGTCCCAACCGGGTCCTCGAAATTAATACCGGGGAGCTGTTTTTT
CASRPNRVLEINTGELFF
>TRBV7-9|TRBJ2-2|TRBD1|NA
TGTGCCAGCAGCCTAACGGGACAGGTCACCGGGGAGCTGTTTTTT
CASSLTGQVTGELFF
>TRBV28|TRBJ1-2|TRBD1|NA
TGTGCCAGCATGTCCGGGACAGGGGGCTATGGCTACACCTTC
CASMSGTGGYGYTF
>TRBV7-9|TRBJ2-1|TRBD2|NA
TGTGCCAGCAGCTTATCGGTAGTGACGGGACTAGCGGGAGTCAATGAGCAGTTCTTC
CASSLSVVTGLAGVNEQFF
>TRBV15|TRBJ2-3|TRBD2|NA
TGTGCCACCGCTAGCGGGAGAAACACAGATACGCAGTATTTT
CATASGRNTDTQYF
>TRBV7-3|TRBJ2-7|TRBD1|few
TGTGCCAGCAGCCCAGGGGGTAGCTCCTACGAGCAGTACTTC
CASSPGGSSYEQYF
>TRBV7-9|TRBJ2-3|NA|NA
TGTGCCAGCAGCCTCAGACTCACTAGCACAGATACGCAGTATTTT
CASSLRLTSTDTQYF
>TRBV7-8|TRBJ2-1|TRBD1|few
TGTGCCAGCAGCCCCTATCCCCGGGACAGGAGGTCCTACAATGAGCAGTTCTTC
CASSPYPRDRRSYNEQFF
>TRBV5-1|TRBJ2-3|TRBD2|NA
TGCGCCAGCAGCTTGGAGCGGGGACGGGACCCCACAGATACGCAGTATTTT
CASSLERGRDPTDTQYF
>TRBV30|TRBJ1-4|NA|few
TGTGCCTGGAAGAGGGAGTTTAATGAAAAACTGTTTTTT
CAWKREFNEKLFF
>TRBV11-2|TRBJ1-1|NA|few
TGTGCCAGCAGCTTAGAGGTAGGGGGGGGTAGGACTGAAGCTTTCTTT
CASSLEVGGGRTEAFF
>TRBV30|TRBJ1-1|NA|NA
TGTGCCTGGAGTGAATACAGGCCAAACACTGAAGCTTTCTTT
CAWSEYRPNTEAFF
>TRBV29-1|TRBJ2-7|TRBD1|few
TGCAGCGTTGACCCCGGGACAGGTTCCTACGAGCAGTACTTC
CSVDPGTGSYEQYF
>TRBV28|TRBJ1-2|TRBD1|NA
TGTGCCCGCGCCGGGACAGTACTAAACTATGGCTACACCTTC
CARAGTVLNYGYTF